This is a list of T cell receptor beta chains from one sample in a study of blood T cell repertoires in COVID-19. Some clones are missing from TCRdb's copy, which holds only in-frame ones; the method was immunoSEQ multiplex PCR. The repertoire consists of roughly 250,000 clones, with around 85% occurring once and the leading ten covering approximately 2%. Source material: PBMCs or T cells enriched from blood (not recorded which). The source is a woman aged 50 to 60 who had recovered from COVID-19. Each CDR3 is given with its conserved first and last residue. D genes are given only for firm matches. Clone size is shown for a subset of rows, as once, few, many or a class of expanded clone.

D,V,J,size,length,DNA,CDR3
TRBD2,TRBV7-6,TRBJ2-1,.,16,TGTGCCAGCAGCCAGCGGACTAGCGACACCTACAATGAGCAGTTCTTC,CASSQRTSDTYNEQFF
.,TRBV19,TRBJ1-1,.,13,TGTGCCAGTAGTCTTACCCCGCGCACTGAAGCTTTCTTT,CASSLTPRTEAFF
.,TRBV18,TRBJ1-1,.,14,TGTGCCAGCTCACCAACGGTAGCCGATTTTGAAGCTTTCTTT,CASSPTVADFEAFF
TRBD1,TRBV30,TRBJ1-1,.,14,TGTGCCTGGATCTACGGGACAGCGAACACTGAAGCTTTCTTT,CAWIYGTANTEAFF
.,TRBV6-5,TRBJ1-1,few,13,TGTGCCAGCAGTTACTCTACCTCGGGGGAGGCTTTCTTT,CASSYSTSGEAFF
.,TRBV18,TRBJ1-4,.,15,TGTGCCAGCTCACCCGGGACGGCGGGAAATGAAAAACTGTTTTTT,CASSPGTAGNEKLFF
.,TRBV9,TRBJ2-2,few,14,TGTGCCAGCAGCGTCTCCGGGATTACCGGGGAGCTGTTTTTT,CASSVSGITGELFF
TRBD1,TRBV5-4,TRBJ1-1,.,16,TGTGCCAGCAGCGAGACAGGGGGCGGCCGTATGTCTGAAGCTTTCTTT,CASSETGGGRMSEAFF
.,TRBV5-1,TRBJ1-2,.,13,TGCGCCAGCAGCTTACAGGGAGCGGAGGGCTACACCTTC,CASSLQGAEGYTF
.,TRBV28,TRBJ2-3,.,13,TGTGCCAGCAGTTTCTTGACAGAAGATACGCAGTATTTT,CASSFLTEDTQYF
.,TRBV5-1,TRBJ2-3,.,14,TGCGCCAGCAGCTTTAAGGGAGGCACAGATACGCAGTATTTT,CASSFKGGTDTQYF
TRBD1,TRBV28,TRBJ1-5,few,12,TGTGCCAGCAGCAGACAGGGTCGGCCCCAGCATTTT,CASSRQGRPQHF
.,TRBV6-6,TRBJ1-4,.,16,TGTGCCAGCAGTTACTCGATGGGGACACCTAATGAAAAACTGTTTTTT,CASSYSMGTPNEKLFF
TRBD1,TRBV5-6,TRBJ1-2,.,16,TGTGCCAGCAGCCGAGGCCGGACAGGGGTTAACTATGGCTACACCTTC,CASSRGRTGVNYGYTF
TRBD2,TRBV7-9,TRBJ2-1,.,16,TGTGCCAGCAGCTTGGAGCGGGGACCTATCTACAATGAGCAGTTCTTC,CASSLERGPIYNEQFF
.,TRBV4-1,TRBJ1-2,.,14,TGCGCCAGCAGTAGACAGGAAACGAACTATGGCTACACCTTC,CASSRQETNYGYTF
TRBD1,TRBV28,TRBJ2-3,.,14,TGTGCCAGCAGCGCCAGGGGGCTAACAGATACGCAGTATTTT,CASSARGLTDTQYF
TRBD2,TRBV27,TRBJ2-7,once,14,TGTGCCAGCAGTTTTTCCCCGGGAGGTTACGAGCAGTACTTC,CASSFSPGGYEQYF
.,TRBV28,TRBJ1-2,.,15,TGTGCCAGCAGTCCCGACCAGGGTATTTTACATGGCTACACCTTC,CASSPDQGILHGYTF
.,TRBV19,TRBJ2-7,once,15,TGTGCCAGTAGTATCGTGGGGGGGCAGTCCTACGAGCAGTACTTC,CASSIVGGQSYEQYF
.,TRBV28,TRBJ2-7,.,13,TGTGCCAGCAGTTTACTAGAGCCGGCCGAGCAGTACTTC,CASSLLEPAEQYF
.,TRBV4-1,TRBJ1-6,.,15,TGCGCCAGCAGCCAAGAGACGGGGTCGCGGTCACCCCTCCACTTT,CASSQETGSRSPLHF
.,TRBV6-5,TRBJ2-1,.,13,TGTGCCAGCAGTCCGAGCTCCTACAATGAGCAGTTCTTC,CASSPSSYNEQFF
.,TRBV7-9,TRBJ1-1,.,9,TGTGCCAGCAGCCCCGCGGCTTTCTTT,CASSPAAFF
.,TRBV18,TRBJ1-3,.,16,TGTGCCAGCTCACCTCTCGAAAACAGGGCTGGAAACACCATATATTTT,CASSPLENRAGNTIYF
.,TRBV5-6,TRBJ1-3,few,13,TGTGCCAGCAGCTTCCGGGCTGGAAACACCATATATTTT,CASSFRAGNTIYF
TRBD1,TRBV5-5,TRBJ1-1,.,15,TGTGCCAGCAGCTTGGAAGGGACAGGGAAAACTGAAGCTTTCTTT,CASSLEGTGKTEAFF
TRBD2,TRBV11-2,TRBJ2-1,.,15,TGTGCCAGCAGCTTTGCCGTAGGGAGGGTGAATGAGCAGTTCTTC,CASSFAVGRVNEQFF
.,TRBV28,TRBJ1-2,once,14,TGTGCCAGCAGCCATCAGGGTGGGCGTCCTGGCTACACCTTC,CASSHQGGRPGYTF
TRBD1,TRBV10-2,TRBJ1-6,.,13,TGCGCCAGTGGTGACAGGGTCAATTCACCCCTCCACTTT,CASGDRVNSPLHF
.,TRBV28,TRBJ2-7,.,14,TGTGCCAGCAGCGCCACAGGGAGCCGCCACGAGCAGTACTTC,CASSATGSRHEQYF
TRBD1,TRBV4-1,TRBJ2-5,once,15,TGCGCCAGCAGCCAACTACAGGGGCGGGCAGAGACCCAGTACTTC,CASSQLQGRAETQYF
.,TRBV27,TRBJ1-6,.,15,TGTGCCAGCAGTCCTGTAAGGGGCTTCAATTCACCCCTCCACTTT,CASSPVRGFNSPLHF
.,TRBV21-1,TRBJ1-1,.,14,TGTGCCAGCAGCAAATTTAAAGCGTCGGGTGAAGCTTTCTTT,CASSKFKASGEAFF
TRBD1,TRBV7-9,TRBJ1-4,.,19,TGTGCCAGCAGCCCAAGCATGACAGGGGGACCGGCAACTAATGAAAAACTGTTTTTT,CASSPSMTGGPATNEKLFF
.,TRBV29-1,TRBJ2-1,.,12,TGCAGCGTCGAATCCCGGTTTAATGAGCAGTTCTTC,CSVESRFNEQFF
TRBD2,TRBV9,TRBJ2-5,.,13,TGTGCCAGCAGCCCGGGACTAGAAGAGACCCAGTACTTC,CASSPGLEETQYF
.,TRBV19,TRBJ1-1,.,13,TGTGCCAGTAAGGAGATAATGAACACTGAAGCTTTCTTT,CASKEIMNTEAFF
.,TRBV7-2,TRBJ1-5,.,15,TGTGCCAGCAGCTTAGCCACCGGGGGCAATCAGCCCCAGCATTTT,CASSLATGGNQPQHF
TRBD2,TRBV4-2,TRBJ2-6,.,18,TGTGCCAGCAGCGTCGGGACTAGCGGGAGCTCTGGGGCCAACGTCCTGACTTTC,CASSVGTSGSSGANVLTF
.,TRBV5-1,TRBJ1-3,.,14,TGCGCCAGCAGCTTGGGGACAGCTGGAAACACCATATATTTT,CASSLGTAGNTIYF
.,TRBV5-1,TRBJ2-3,.,14,TGCGCCAGCAGCTTGGGGATAGCCACAGATACGCAGTATTTT,CASSLGIATDTQYF
TRBD2,TRBV19,TRBJ2-1,.,14,TGTGCCACTTCGCGGGAGTTGACCTACAATGAGCAGTTCTTC,CATSRELTYNEQFF
.,TRBV5-1,TRBJ2-1,.,16,TGCGCCAGCAGCTTGGGTCGAGCGGCCTCCTACAATGAGCAGTTCTTC,CASSLGRAASYNEQFF
TRBD2,TRBV6-1,TRBJ2-5,.,15,TGTGCCAGCAGTGAATCAGCGGGAGAGCGGGAGACCCAGTACTTC,CASSESAGERETQYF